This T cell receptor beta chain is drawn from a study of blood T cell repertoires in COVID-19. Study in general: COVID-19 samples from acute and convalescent phases originated in the United States, Italy and Spain.

Participants, roughly 18 to 100 years old, spanned approximately 26 US areas. Participant-given clinical history determined each cohort assignment. Up to 2 weeks before entering the study, exposed participants had met a COVID-19 case. The table came from immunoSEQ multiplex PCR; TCRdb's copy has only in-frame clones and leaves some out. The sample contains about 220,000 clones, 83% of which appear only once. CDR1 and CDR2 (germline): MNHEY, SMNVEV (reference sequence). Between the trimmed V and J ends, which lost 6 bases and 1 base, there was a span of 10 bases. This CDR3 spans 14 amino acids. The TCR was taken from a woman in her forties or fifties who had been exposed to COVID-19. The V call is TRBV27, the J call TRBJ1-5; no definite D call. The sequenced sample was PBMCs or T cells enriched from blood (not recorded which). CDR3 in amino acids: CASRTSGSNQPQHF. CDR3 bases: TGTGCCAGCAGAACATCGGGGAGCAATCAGCCCCAGCATTTT.